This TCR beta chain was obtained from a study of OX40 agonist ivuxolimab in advanced cancers. The overall study: The dose of intravenous ivuxolimab that patients received every 2 weeks ranged from 0.01 to 10 mg/kg. Among those treated, three patients had partial responses, one with hepatocellular carcinoma and two with cutaneous melanoma. Averaging 60 years in age, with a range of roughly 23 to 80, the cohort was around 87% male. General study points: Low clonal expansion, among the lowest seen, marked partial responders at 0.1-3.0 mg/kg.

With 4 bases removed from V and 10 bases from J, the gap between germline ends came to 17 bases. CDR1 and CDR2 (germline): MDHEN, SYDVKM. The CDR3 consists of 14 residues. In regard to this clone: Its antigen is unidentified.

The assay was immunoSEQ multiplex PCR, and TCRdb's table has in-frame clones only and misses some. The data hold around 60,000 clones, with 88% observed a single time. This chain uses TRBV28 with TRBJ2-1; the D is unclear. The material sequenced was CD4+ or CD8+ T cells sorted from blood, taken in a trial of the OX40 agonist ivuxolimab. This clonotype originated in an adult with an advanced solid tumor such as melanoma, head and neck, liver or kidney cancer. CDR3 sequence: CASSSTDSGLEQFF. The CDR3 DNA sequence: TGTGCCAGCAGTTCCACAGACTCGGGTTTGGAGCAGTTCTTC.